The present TCR beta chain was sequenced within a study of T cells in Graves' hyperthyroidism and ophthalmopathy. V lost 4 bases to trimming and J lost 7 bases, with 16 bases between them. This CDR3 is built from 13 residues. Germline V gives CDR1 SQVTM, CDR2 ANQGSEA. TCR beta CDR3 regions were amplified from RNA transcripts. HTBI primers were employed in a first-round RT-PCR of the TCR CDR3. Each CDR3 protein is one row after TCRdb ran MiXCR on the multiplex PCR reads. This sample has about 570,000 distinct CDR3 sequences, with 14% found just once. This clonotype has more than one count but fewer than ten.

This sequence originates from a woman in her thirties or forties with Graves' hyperthyroidism. The rearrangement links TRBV29-1 to TRBJ1-2, with D uncertain. The specimen sequenced was blood. The DNA for the CDR3 is TGCAGCGTTGTGCTGAACACGGGAGTTGGCTACACCTTC. The encoded protein is CSVVLNTGVGYTF.